This T cell receptor beta chain stems from a study of blood T cell repertoires in COVID-19. Across the whole study: Some COVID-19 samples were acute and others convalescent; all came from the United States, Italy and Spain. PBMCs, B-cell-depleted T cells, or T cells were the source of the cDNA or gDNA that made up the material.

Authors' processing steps: Using reference gene primer amplification, nucleated cell counts were estimated. Measured with immunoSEQ multiplex PCR; TCRdb has only the in-frame clones, and not every one. D and trimming were read from the DNA, whereas the V and J calls and clone size are those reported in that table. The data hold more than 85,000 clones, with 84% observed a single time. The germline gives CDR1 LGHNA, CDR2 YNFKEQ. The CDR3 contains 17 residues. The trim removed 1 base at V and 4 bases at J, leaving 8 bases unmatched. Sequencing was carried out using peripheral blood. The chain has TRBV4-2 and TRBJ1-4, with 8 bases identical to TRBD1. The clonotype originates from a human donor in a cohort sampled during active COVID-19. The CDR3 protein is CASSQGRGQAINEKLFF. CDR3 coding DNA: TGTGCCAGCAGCCAAGGGCGGGGACAGGCCATTAATGAAAAACTGTTTTTT.